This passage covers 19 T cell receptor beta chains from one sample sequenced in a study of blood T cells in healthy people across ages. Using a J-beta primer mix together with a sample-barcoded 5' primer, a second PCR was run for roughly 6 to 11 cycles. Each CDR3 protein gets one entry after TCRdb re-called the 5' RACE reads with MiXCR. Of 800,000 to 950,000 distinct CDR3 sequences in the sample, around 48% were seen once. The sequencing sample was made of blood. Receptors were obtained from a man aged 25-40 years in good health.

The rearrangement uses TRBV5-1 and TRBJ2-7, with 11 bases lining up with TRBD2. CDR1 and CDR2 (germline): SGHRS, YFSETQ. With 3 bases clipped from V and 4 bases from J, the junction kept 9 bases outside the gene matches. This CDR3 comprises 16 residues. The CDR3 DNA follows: TGCGCCAGCAGCTCGACCGGGACTAGCGGTCTATACGAGCAGTACTTC. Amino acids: CASSSTGTSGLYEQYF.

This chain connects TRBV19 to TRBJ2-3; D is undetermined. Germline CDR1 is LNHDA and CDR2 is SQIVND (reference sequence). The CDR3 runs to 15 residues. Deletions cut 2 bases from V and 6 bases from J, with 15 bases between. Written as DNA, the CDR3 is TGTGCCAGTAGTATACGGCCGGATGCGGTGGATACGCAGTATTTT. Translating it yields CASSIRPDAVDTQYF.

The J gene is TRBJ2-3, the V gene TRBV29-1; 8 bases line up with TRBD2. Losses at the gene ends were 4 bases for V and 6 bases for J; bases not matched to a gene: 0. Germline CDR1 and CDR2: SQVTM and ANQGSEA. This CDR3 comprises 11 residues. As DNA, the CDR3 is TGCAGCGTTGGACTAGCGGATACGCAGTATTTT. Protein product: CSVGLADTQYF.

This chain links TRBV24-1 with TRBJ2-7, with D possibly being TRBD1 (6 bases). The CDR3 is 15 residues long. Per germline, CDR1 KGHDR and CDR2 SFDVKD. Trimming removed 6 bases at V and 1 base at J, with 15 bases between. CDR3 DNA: TGTGCCACCAGTATCCGGGACACCGCTTCCTACGAGCAGTACTTC. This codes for CATSIRDTASYEQYF.

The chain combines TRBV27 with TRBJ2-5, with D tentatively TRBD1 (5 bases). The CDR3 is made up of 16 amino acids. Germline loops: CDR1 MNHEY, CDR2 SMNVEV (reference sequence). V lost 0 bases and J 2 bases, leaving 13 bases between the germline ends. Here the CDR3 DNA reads TGTGCCAGCAGTTTATCGGCAGGGATAGGGCAAGAGACCCAGTACTTC. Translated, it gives CASSLSAGIGQETQYF.

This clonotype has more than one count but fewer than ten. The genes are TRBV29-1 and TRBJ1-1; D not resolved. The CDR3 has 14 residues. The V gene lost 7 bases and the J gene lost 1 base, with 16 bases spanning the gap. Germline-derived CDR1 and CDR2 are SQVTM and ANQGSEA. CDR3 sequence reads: CSAYPFDKNTEAFF. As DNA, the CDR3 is TGCAGCGCCTATCCTTTTGACAAGAACACTGAAGCTTTCTTT. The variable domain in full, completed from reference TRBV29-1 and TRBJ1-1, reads SAVISQKPSRDICQRGTSLTIQCQVDSQVTMMFWYRQQPGQSLTLIATANQGSEATYESGFVIDKFPISRPNLTFSTLTVSNMSPEDSSIYLCSAYPFDKNTEAFFGQGTRLTVV.

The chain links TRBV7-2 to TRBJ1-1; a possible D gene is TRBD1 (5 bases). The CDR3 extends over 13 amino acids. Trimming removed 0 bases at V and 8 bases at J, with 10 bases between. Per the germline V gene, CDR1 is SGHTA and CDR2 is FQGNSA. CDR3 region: CASSLAPDREAFF. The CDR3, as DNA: TGTGCCAGCAGCTTAGCGCCCGACAGAGAAGCTTTCTTT. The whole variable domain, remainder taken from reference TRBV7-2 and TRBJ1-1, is GAGVSQSPSNKVTEKGKDVELRCDPISGHTALYWYRQSLGQGLEFLIYFQGNSAPDKSGLPSDRFSAERTGGSVSTLTIQRTQQEDSAVYLCASSLAPDREAFFGQGTRLTVV.

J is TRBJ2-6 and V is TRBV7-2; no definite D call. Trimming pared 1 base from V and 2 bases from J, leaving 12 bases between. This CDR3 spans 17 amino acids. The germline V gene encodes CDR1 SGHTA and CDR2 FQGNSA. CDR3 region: CASSLESVHPGANVLTF. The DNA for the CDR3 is TGTGCCAGCAGCTTAGAATCAGTTCACCCTGGGGCCAACGTCCTGACTTTC.

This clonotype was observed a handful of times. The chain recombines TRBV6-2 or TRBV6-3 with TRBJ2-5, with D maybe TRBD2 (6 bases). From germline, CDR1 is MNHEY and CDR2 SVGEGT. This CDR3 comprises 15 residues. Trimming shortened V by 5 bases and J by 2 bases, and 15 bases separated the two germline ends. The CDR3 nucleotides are TGTGCCAGCAGTCCCCTTTCCAGCGGGCAAGAGACCCAGTACTTC. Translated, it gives CASSPLSSGQETQYF.

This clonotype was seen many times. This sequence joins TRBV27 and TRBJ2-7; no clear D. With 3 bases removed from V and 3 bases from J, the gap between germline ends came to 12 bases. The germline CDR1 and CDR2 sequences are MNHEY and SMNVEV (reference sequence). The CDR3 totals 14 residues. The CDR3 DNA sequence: TGTGCCAGCAGTTTTAGTCCCCTCGGCTACGAGCAGTACTTC. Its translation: CASSFSPLGYEQYF.

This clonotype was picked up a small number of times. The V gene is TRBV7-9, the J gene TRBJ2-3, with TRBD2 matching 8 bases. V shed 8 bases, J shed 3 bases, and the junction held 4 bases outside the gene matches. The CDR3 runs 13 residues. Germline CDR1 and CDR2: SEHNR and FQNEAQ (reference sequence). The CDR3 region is CASFASGTDTQYF. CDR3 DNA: TGTGCCAGCTTCGCTAGCGGGACAGATACGCAGTATTTT.

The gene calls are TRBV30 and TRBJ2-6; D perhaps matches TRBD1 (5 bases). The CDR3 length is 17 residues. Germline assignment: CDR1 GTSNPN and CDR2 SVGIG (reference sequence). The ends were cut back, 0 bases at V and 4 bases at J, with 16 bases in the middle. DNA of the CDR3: TGTGCCTGGAGTGTTTTGCAGGGATTGCACGGGGCCAACGTCCTGACTTTC. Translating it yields CAWSVLQGLHGANVLTF.

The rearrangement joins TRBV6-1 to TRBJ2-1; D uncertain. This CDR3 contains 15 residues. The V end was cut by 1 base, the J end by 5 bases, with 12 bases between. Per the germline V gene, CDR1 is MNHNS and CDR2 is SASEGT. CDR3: CASSEDKNFHNEQFF. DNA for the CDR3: TGTGCCAGCAGTGAAGACAAGAATTTCCACAATGAGCAGTTCTTC.

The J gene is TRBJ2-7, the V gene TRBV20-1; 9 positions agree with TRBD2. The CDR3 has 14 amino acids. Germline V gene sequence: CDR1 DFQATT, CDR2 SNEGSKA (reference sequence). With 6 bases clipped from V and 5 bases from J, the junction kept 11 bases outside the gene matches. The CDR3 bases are TGCAGTGCGGAACTAGCGGGTTCTCCCGACGAGCAGTACTTC. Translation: CSAELAGSPDEQYF.

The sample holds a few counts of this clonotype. In DNA form, the CDR3 reads TGCGCCAGCAGCGGACTTCAGGGGGGCTACGAGCAGTACTTC. Amino acid sequence: CASSGLQGGYEQYF. The gene calls are TRBV5-1 and TRBJ2-7, with a weak D call TRBD1 (7 bases). The CDR3 spans 14 residues. Looked up from germline, CDR1 is SGHRS and CDR2 is YFSETQ. V dropped 4 bases and J dropped 3 bases, with 14 bases sitting between them. Full variable domain (outside the CDR3, taken from reference TRBV5-1 and TRBJ2-7): KAGVTQTPRYLIKTRGQQVTLSCSPISGHRSVSWYQQTPGQGLQFLFEYFSETQRNKGNFPGRFSGRQFSNSRSEMNVSTLELGDSALYLCASSGLQGGYEQYFGPGTRLTVT.

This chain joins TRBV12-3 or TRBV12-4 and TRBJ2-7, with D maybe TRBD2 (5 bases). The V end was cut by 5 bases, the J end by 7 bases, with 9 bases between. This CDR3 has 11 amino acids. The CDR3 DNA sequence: TGTGCCAGCAGTATACTAGGGGAGCAGTACTTC. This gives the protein CASSILGEQYF.

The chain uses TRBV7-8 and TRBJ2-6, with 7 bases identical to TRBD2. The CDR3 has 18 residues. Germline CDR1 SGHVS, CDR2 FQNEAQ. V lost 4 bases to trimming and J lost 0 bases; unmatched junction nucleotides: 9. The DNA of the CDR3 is TGTGCCAGCAGCTCTAACCCGGCGGGAGACTCTGGGGCCAACGTCCTGACTTTC. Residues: CASSSNPAGDSGANVLTF.

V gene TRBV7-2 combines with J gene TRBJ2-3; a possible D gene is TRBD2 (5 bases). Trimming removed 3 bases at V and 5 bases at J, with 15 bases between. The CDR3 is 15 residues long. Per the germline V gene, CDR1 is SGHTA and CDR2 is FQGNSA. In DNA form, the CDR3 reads TGTGCCAGCAGCTTGTCCGGCGGGTTTTTAGATACGCAGTATTTT. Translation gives CASSLSGGFLDTQYF.

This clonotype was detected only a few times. CDR3 DNA sequence: TGTGCCAGCAGGCAGGAGGGTGAGGCTTTCTTT. Translating gives CASRQEGEAFF. This chain joins TRBV12-3 or TRBV12-4 and TRBJ1-1; the D is unclear. The CDR3 contains 11 residues. V was clipped by 6 bases and J by 11 bases, with 13 bases between them.